This paragraph reports one T cell receptor beta chain. Source study methods: Nucleated cell counts were estimated from reference gene primer amplification. Produced via immunoSEQ multiplex PCR; TCRdb's table is partial and in-frame only. V and J calls and clone size are given by that table; D and trimming were obtained from the DNA. The sample carries about 51,000 clones, around 87% recorded once. This sample stems from a study of blood T cell repertoires in COVID-19. Study overall: Some COVID-19 samples were acute and others convalescent; all came from the United States, Italy and Spain. The analysed material was cDNA or gDNA that came from T cells, B-cell-depleted T cells, or PBMCs.

The origin of this receptor is a man aged 50-59 years with active COVID-19. Sequenced: peripheral blood.

This chain's CDR3 is CASTAVKNIQYF. CDR3 sequence (DNA): TGTGCCAGCACGGCGGTTAAAAACATTCAGTACTTC. The gene calls are TRBV11-2 and TRBJ2-4; D is uncertain. Trimming pared 7 bases from V and 4 bases from J, leaving 8 bases between. The CDR3 loop spans 12 amino acids. Germline CDR1 reads SGHAT; CDR2 reads FQNNGV.